These T cell receptor beta chains were read from a single sample in a study of T cells in Graves' hyperthyroidism and ophthalmopathy. A single record per CDR3 protein comes from TCRdb applying MiXCR to the multiplex PCR reads. The profile covers over 700,000 distinct CDR3 sequences, with over 35% appearing a single time and 7.5% to 9.5% taken by the ten largest. The sample consisted of blood. The origin of the receptors is a man between 18 and 35 years old with Graves' hyperthyroidism. Each CDR3 is given with its conserved first and last residue. Fields, in order: V gene, clone size, D gene, J gene, CDR3 protein, CDR3 DNA. D genes are given only for firm matches. The size of a clone is reported for some rows only, either as once, few or many, or as a class for expanded clones.

V gene: TRBV20-1; clone size: few; D gene: TRBD1; J gene: TRBJ2-5; CDR3 protein: CSARDQSGGETQYF; CDR3 DNA: TGCAGTGCTAGAGATCAGTCAGGGGGCGAGACCCAGTACTTC
V gene: TRBV7-2; clone size: few; D gene: .; J gene: TRBJ1-5; CDR3 protein: CASTTGVGQPQHF; CDR3 DNA: TGTGCCAGCACCACCGGGGTTGGTCAGCCCCAGCATTTT
V gene: TRBV2; clone size: .; D gene: TRBD1; J gene: TRBJ1-1; CDR3 protein: CASGSDRGRGPEAFF; CDR3 DNA: TGTGCCAGCGGTTCCGACAGGGGTCGGGGCCCTGAAGCTTTCTTT
V gene: TRBV20-1; clone size: few; D gene: .; J gene: TRBJ1-2; CDR3 protein: CSARVGQGYGYTF; CDR3 DNA: TGCAGTGCTAGAGTCGGCCAAGGCTATGGCTACACCTTC
V gene: TRBV20-1; clone size: .; D gene: TRBD1; J gene: TRBJ1-5; CDR3 protein: CSARRTGRASNQPQHF; CDR3 DNA: TGCAGTGCCCGGAGGACAGGGAGGGCCAGCAATCAGCCCCAGCATTTT
V gene: TRBV20-1; clone size: few; D gene: .; J gene: TRBJ1-1; CDR3 protein: CSAREGDLATTEAFF; CDR3 DNA: TGCAGTGCTAGAGAGGGCGACCTAGCGACCACTGAAGCTTTCTTT
V gene: TRBV29-1; clone size: many; D gene: .; J gene: TRBJ1-4; CDR3 protein: CSVELSEATNEKLFF; CDR3 DNA: TGCAGCGTTGAACTGAGTGAGGCAACTAATGAAAAACTGTTTTTT
V gene: TRBV15; clone size: .; D gene: .; J gene: TRBJ1-5; CDR3 protein: CATSSQQGSQPQHF; CDR3 DNA: TGTGCCACCAGCAGCCAGCAGGGTAGTCAGCCCCAGCATTTT
V gene: TRBV4-1; clone size: .; D gene: .; J gene: TRBJ1-1; CDR3 protein: CASSQDQAYTEAFF; CDR3 DNA: TGCGCCAGCAGCCAAGATCAGGCTTACACTGAAGCTTTCTTT
V gene: TRBV7-9; clone size: few; D gene: .; J gene: TRBJ2-7; CDR3 protein: CASSLVQTIYEQYF; CDR3 DNA: TGTGCCAGCAGCTTGGTTCAGACTATCTACGAGCAGTACTTC
V gene: TRBV7-2; clone size: .; D gene: .; J gene: TRBJ2-3; CDR3 protein: CASSLDGGSNQPQYF; CDR3 DNA: TGTGCCAGCAGCTTGGATGGGGGTAGCAATCAGCCCCAGTATTTT
V gene: TRBV12-3/TRBV12-4; clone size: .; D gene: .; J gene: TRBJ2-1; CDR3 protein: CASSSRARQFF; CDR3 DNA: TGTGCCAGCAGTTCTCGGGCACGGCAGTTCTTC
V gene: TRBV25-1; clone size: .; D gene: .; J gene: TRBJ2-6; CDR3 protein: CASRKDSGANVLTF; CDR3 DNA: TGTGCCAGCCGGAAGGACTCTGGGGCCAACGTCCTGACTTTC
V gene: TRBV7-2; clone size: .; D gene: .; J gene: TRBJ2-2; CDR3 protein: CASSYQAAGELFF; CDR3 DNA: TGTGCCAGCAGTTACCAGGCTGCCGGGGAGCTGTTTTTT
V gene: TRBV20-1; clone size: .; D gene: .; J gene: TRBJ1-1; CDR3 protein: CSARDITGMTEAFF; CDR3 DNA: TGCAGTGCTAGAGATATAACAGGGATGACTGAAGCTTTCTTT
V gene: TRBV29-1; clone size: many; D gene: .; J gene: TRBJ2-7; CDR3 protein: CSVLPGHGDEQYF; CDR3 DNA: TGCAGCGTCTTACCGGGACACGGCGACGAGCAGTACTTC
V gene: TRBV10-3; clone size: .; D gene: .; J gene: TRBJ2-2; CDR3 protein: CAIAGETRNTGELFF; CDR3 DNA: TGTGCCATCGCCGGCGAGACTAGGAACACCGGGGAGCTGTTTTTT
V gene: TRBV20-1; clone size: many; D gene: .; J gene: TRBJ1-5; CDR3 protein: CSAQAGTQPQHF; CDR3 DNA: TGCAGTGCCCAGGCTGGGACTCAGCCCCAGCATTTT
V gene: TRBV2; clone size: many; D gene: .; J gene: TRBJ1-5; CDR3 protein: CASRPGAGDQPQHF; CDR3 DNA: TGTGCCAGCAGACCAGGGGCAGGGGATCAGCCCCAGCATTTT
V gene: TRBV5-1; clone size: .; D gene: .; J gene: TRBJ2-5; CDR3 protein: CASSLGGEEETQYF; CDR3 DNA: TGCGCCAGCAGCTTGGGCGGGGAAGAGGAGACCCAGTACTTC
V gene: TRBV29-1; clone size: .; D gene: .; J gene: TRBJ2-6; CDR3 protein: CSAREGGSGANVLTF; CDR3 DNA: TGCAGCGCCCGGGAAGGGGGCTCTGGGGCCAACGTCCTGACTTTC
V gene: TRBV6-5; clone size: few; D gene: .; J gene: TRBJ1-5; CDR3 protein: CASSYSSGGQPQHF; CDR3 DNA: TGTGCCAGCAGTTACTCGTCGGGGGGGCAGCCCCAGCATTTT
V gene: TRBV29-1; clone size: many; D gene: .; J gene: TRBJ2-6; CDR3 protein: CSTGDGRGLTF; CDR3 DNA: TGCAGCACCGGGGATGGACGGGGCCTGACTTTC